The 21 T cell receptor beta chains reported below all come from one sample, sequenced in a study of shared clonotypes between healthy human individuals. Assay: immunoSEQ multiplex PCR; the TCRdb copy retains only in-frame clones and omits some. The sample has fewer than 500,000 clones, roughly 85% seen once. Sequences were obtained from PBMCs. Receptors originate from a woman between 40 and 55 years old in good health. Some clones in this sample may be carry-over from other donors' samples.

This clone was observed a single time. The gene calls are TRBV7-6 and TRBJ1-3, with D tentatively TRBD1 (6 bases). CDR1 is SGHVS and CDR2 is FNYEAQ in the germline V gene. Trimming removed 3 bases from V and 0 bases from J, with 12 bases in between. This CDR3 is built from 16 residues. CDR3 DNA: TGTGCCAGCAGCTTCTCGGACAGCATCTCTGGAAACACCATATATTTT. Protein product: CASSFSDSISGNTIYF.

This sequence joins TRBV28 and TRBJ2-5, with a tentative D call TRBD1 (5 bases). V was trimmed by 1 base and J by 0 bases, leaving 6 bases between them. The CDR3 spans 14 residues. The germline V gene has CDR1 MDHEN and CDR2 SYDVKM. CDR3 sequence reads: CASSLSGYQETQYF. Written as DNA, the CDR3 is TGTGCCAGCAGTTTATCAGGGTACCAAGAGACCCAGTACTTC.

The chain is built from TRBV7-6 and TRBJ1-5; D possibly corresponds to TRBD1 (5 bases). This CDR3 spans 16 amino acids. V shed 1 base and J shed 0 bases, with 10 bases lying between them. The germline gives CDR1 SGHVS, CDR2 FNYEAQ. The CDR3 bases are TGTGCCAGCAGCTTAGGGGGCAGGAATAGCAATCAGCCCCAGCATTTT. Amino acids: CASSLGGRNSNQPQHF.

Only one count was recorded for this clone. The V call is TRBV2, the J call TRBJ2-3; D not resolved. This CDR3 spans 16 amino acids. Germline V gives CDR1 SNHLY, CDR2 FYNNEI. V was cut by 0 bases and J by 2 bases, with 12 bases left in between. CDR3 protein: CASSEASSGSTDTQYF. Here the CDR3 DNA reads TGTGCCAGCAGTGAAGCTTCTTCGGGCTCCACAGATACGCAGTATTTT. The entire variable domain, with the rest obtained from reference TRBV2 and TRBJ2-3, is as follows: EPEVTQTPSHQVTQMGQEVILRCVPISNHLYFYWYRQILGQKVEFLVSFYNNEISEKSEIFDDQFSVERPDGSNFTLKIRSTKLEDSAMYFCASSEASSGSTDTQYFGPGTRLTVL.

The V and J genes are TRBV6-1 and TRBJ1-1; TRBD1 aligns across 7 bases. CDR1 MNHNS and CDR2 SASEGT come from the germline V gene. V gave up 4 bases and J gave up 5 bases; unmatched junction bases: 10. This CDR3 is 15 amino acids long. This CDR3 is CASSVGGAGGTEAFF. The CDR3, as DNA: TGTGCCAGCAGTGTAGGCGGGGCAGGGGGGACTGAAGCTTTCTTT.

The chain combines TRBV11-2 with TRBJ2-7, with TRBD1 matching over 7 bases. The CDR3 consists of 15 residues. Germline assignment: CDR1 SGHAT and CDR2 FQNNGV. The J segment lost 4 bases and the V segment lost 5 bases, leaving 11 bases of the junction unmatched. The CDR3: CASSPRQGSGYEQYF. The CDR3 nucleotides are TGTGCCAGCAGCCCCCGACAGGGTTCGGGGTACGAGCAGTACTTC.

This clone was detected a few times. CDR3 bases: TGCGCCAGCAGCTACGGAGTAGGCCTCACTGAAGCTTTCTTT. Residues: CASSYGVGLTEAFF. This sequence joins TRBV5-1 and TRBJ1-1; D gene uncertain. Trimming pared 3 bases from V and 4 bases from J, leaving 13 bases between. This CDR3 spans 14 amino acids. CDR1 is SGHRS, CDR2 YFSETQ, per germline.

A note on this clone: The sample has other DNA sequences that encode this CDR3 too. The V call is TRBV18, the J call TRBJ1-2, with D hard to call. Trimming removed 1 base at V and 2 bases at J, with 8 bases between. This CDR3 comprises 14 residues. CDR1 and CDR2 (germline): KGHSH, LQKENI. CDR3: CASSPRTGNYGYTF. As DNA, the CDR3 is TGTGCCAGCTCACCACGTACGGGGAACTATGGCTACACCTTC.

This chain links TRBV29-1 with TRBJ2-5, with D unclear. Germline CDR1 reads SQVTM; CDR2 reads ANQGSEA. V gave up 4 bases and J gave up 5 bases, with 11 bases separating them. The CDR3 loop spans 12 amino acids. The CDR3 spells CSVVVSVETQYF. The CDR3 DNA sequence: TGCAGCGTTGTAGTAAGCGTGGAGACCCAGTACTTC.

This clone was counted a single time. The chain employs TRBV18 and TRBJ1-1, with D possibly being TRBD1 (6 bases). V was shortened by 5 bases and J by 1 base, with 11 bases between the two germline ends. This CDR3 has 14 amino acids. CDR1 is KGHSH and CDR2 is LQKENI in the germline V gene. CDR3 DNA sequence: TGTGCCAGCTCAAGGGGGGGGCGGAACACTGAAGCTTTCTTT. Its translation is CASSRGGRNTEAFF.

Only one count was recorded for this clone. CDR3 sequence reads: CASSSRGIADTQYF. The CDR3 DNA follows: TGTGCCAGCAGTTCCAGGGGGATAGCAGATACGCAGTATTTT. This chain links TRBV6-5 with TRBJ2-3, with 7 bases that match TRBD1. Germline CDR1 reads MNHEY; CDR2 reads SVGAGI. The CDR3 extends over 14 amino acids. The V segment lost 4 bases and the J segment 4 bases; nucleotides outside the gene matches: 5.

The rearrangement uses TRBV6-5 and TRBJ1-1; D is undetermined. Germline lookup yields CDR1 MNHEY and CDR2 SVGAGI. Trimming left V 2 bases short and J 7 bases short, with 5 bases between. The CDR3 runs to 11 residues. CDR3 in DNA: TGTGCCAGCAGTTACAGAAATGAAGCTTTCTTT. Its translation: CASSYRNEAFF.

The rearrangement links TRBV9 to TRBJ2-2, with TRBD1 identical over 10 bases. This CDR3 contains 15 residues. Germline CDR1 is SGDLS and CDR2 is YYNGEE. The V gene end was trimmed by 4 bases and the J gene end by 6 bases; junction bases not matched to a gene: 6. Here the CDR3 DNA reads TGTGCCAGCAGCATAGGGACAGGGGCGGCCGGGGAGCTGTTTTTT. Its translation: CASSIGTGAAGELFF.

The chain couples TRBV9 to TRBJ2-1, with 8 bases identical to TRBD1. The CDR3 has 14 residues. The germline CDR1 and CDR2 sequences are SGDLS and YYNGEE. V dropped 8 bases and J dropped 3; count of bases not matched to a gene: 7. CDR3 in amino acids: CASGSGTGYNEQFF. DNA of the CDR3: TGTGCCAGTGGATCCGGGACAGGCTACAATGAGCAGTTCTTC. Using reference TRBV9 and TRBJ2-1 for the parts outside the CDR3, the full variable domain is DSGVTQTPKHLITATGQRVTLRCSPRSGDLSVYWYQQSLDQGLQFLIQYYNGEERAKGNILERFSAQQFPDLHSELNLSSLELGDSALYFCASGSGTGYNEQFFGPGTRLTVL.

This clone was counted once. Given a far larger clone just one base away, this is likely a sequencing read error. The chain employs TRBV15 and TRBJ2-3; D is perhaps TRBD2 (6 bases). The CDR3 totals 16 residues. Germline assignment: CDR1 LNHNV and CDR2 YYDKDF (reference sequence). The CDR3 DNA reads TGTGCCGCCAGCAGTTTAGCGGAGGCCCCCACAGATACGCAGTATTTT. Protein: CAASSLAEAPTDTQYF.

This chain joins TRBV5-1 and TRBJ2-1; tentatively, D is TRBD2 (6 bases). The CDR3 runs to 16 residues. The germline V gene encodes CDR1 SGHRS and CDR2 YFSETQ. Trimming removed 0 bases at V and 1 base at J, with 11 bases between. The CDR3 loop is CASSLESGVSYNEQFF. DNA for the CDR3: TGCGCCAGCAGCTTGGAATCGGGGGTTTCCTACAATGAGCAGTTCTTC.

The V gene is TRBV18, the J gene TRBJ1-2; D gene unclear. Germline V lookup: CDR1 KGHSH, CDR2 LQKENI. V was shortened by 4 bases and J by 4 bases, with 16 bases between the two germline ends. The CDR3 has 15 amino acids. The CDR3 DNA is TGTGCCAGCTCACGTGACACTCCCTCGCCCTATGGCTACACCTTC. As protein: CASSRDTPSPYGYTF.

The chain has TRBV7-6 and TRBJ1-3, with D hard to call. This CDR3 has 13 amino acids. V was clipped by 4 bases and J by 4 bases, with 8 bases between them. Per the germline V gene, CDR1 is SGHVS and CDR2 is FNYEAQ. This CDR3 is CASSYSHGNTIYF. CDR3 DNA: TGTGCCAGCAGCTACTCCCACGGAAACACCATATATTTT. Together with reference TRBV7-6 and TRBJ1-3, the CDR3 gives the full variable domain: GAGVSQSPRYKVTKRGQDVALRCDPISGHVSLYWYRQALGQGPEFLTYFNYEAQQDKSGLPNDRFSAERPEGSISTLTIQRTEQRDSAMYRCASSYSHGNTIYFGEGSWLTVV.

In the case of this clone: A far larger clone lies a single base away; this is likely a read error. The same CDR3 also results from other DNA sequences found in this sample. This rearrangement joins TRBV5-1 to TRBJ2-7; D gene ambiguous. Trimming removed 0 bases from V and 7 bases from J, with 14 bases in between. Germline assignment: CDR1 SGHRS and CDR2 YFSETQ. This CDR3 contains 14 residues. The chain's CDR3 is CASSLASVRSEQYF. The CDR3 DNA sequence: TGCGCCAGCAGCTTGGCCAGTGTTAGGTCTGAGCAGTACTTC.

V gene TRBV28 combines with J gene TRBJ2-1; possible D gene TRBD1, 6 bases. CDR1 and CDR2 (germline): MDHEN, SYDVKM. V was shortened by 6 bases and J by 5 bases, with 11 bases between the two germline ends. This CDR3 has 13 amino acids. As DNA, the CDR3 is TGTGCCAGCAGCATGGACAGTAACAATGAGCAGTTCTTC. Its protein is CASSMDSNNEQFF.

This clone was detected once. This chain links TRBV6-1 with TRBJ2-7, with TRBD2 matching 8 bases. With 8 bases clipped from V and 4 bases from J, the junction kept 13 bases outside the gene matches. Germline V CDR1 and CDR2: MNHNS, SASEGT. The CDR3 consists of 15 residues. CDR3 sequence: CASQPSGRGWYEQYF. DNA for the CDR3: TGTGCCAGCCAACCGAGCGGGAGAGGTTGGTACGAGCAGTACTTC.